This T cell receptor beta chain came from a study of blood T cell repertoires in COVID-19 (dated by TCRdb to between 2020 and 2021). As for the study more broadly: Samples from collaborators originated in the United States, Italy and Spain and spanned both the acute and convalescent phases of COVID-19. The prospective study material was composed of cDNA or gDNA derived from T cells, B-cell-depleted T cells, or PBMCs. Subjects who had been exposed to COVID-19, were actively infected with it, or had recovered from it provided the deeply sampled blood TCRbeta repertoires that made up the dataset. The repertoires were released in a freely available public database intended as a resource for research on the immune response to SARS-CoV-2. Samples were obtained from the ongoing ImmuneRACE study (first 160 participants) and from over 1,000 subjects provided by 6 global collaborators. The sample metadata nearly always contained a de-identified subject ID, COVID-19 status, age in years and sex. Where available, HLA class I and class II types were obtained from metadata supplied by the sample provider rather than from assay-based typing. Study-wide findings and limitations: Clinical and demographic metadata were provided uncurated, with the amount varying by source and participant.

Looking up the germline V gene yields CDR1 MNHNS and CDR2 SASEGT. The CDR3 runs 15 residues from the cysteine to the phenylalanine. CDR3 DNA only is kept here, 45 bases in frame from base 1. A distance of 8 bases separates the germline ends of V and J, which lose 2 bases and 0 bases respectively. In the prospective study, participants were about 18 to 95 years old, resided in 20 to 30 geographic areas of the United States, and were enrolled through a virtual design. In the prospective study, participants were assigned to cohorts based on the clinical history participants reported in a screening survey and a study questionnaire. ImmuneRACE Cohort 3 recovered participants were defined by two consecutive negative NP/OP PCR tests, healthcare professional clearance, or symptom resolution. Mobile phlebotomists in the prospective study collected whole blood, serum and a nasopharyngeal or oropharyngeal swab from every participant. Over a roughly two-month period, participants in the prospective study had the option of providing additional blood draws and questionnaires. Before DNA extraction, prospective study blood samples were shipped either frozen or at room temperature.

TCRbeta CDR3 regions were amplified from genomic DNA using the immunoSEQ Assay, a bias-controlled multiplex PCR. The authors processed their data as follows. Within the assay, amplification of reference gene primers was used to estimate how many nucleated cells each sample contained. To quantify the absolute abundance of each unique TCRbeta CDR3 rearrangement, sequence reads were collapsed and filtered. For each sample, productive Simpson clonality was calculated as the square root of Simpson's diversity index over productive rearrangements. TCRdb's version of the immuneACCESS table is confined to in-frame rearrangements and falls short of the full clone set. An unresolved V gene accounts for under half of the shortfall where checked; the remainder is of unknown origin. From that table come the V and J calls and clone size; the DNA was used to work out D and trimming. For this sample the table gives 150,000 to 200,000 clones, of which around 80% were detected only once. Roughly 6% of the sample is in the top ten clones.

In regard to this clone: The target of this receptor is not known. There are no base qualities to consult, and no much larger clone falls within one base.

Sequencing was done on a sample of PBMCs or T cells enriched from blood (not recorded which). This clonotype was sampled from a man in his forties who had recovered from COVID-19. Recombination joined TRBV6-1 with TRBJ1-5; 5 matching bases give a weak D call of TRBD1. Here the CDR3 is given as CASSEQGASNQPQHF. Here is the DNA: TGTGCCAGCAGTGAACAAGGGGCTAGCAATCAGCCCCAGCATTTT.